Shown below are 28 T cell receptor beta chains from a single sample sequenced in a study of T-cell reconstitution after alpha-beta-depleted transplantation in children. Preparation of the TCRbeta library was carried out with unique molecular identifiers. TCRdb reprocessed the PCR reads with MiXCR, giving one entry per CDR3 protein. This sample has about 500,000 distinct CDR3 sequences, with approximately 32% found just once. The sample here was PBMCs from the stem cell graft donor, taken from the stem cell graft. The receptor source for this set is a human donor who donated a stem cell graft to a child with aplastic anemia.

The V call is TRBV20-1, the J call TRBJ2-7; 14 bases agree with TRBD2. The CDR3 extends over 14 amino acids. V was pared by 6 bases and J by 7 bases, with 8 bases of the junction left unmatched. Germline V gene data show CDR1 as DFQATT and CDR2 as SNEGSKA (reference sequence). CDR3 loop: CSAGLAGAKREQYF. Here the CDR3 DNA reads TGCAGTGCGGGACTAGCGGGGGCAAAAAGGGAGCAGTACTTC.

J is TRBJ1-5 and V is TRBV28; 7 bases map to TRBD1. Trimming cost V 0 bases and J 4 bases; bases outside gene matches: 3. The germline V gene has CDR1 MDHEN and CDR2 SYDVKM. The CDR3 is made up of 15 amino acids. This CDR3 reads CASSLWGQPNQPQHF. CDR3 coding DNA: TGTGCCAGCAGTTTATGGGGACAGCCAAATCAGCCCCAGCATTTT.

This clonotype was observed a handful of times. The chain uses TRBV29-1 and TRBJ1-3, with a possible D match to TRBD1 (6 bases). Germline lookup yields CDR1 SQVTM and CDR2 ANQGSEA. The CDR3 has 13 amino acids. V was shortened by 6 bases and J by 0 bases, with 9 bases between the two germline ends. In DNA, the CDR3 is TGCAGCGTAGAGACAGGCTCTGGAAACACCATATATTTT. As protein: CSVETGSGNTIYF.

The chain carries TRBV5-4 and TRBJ2-5; the D call may be TRBD1 or TRBD2 (5 bases each). Germline V gene lookup returns CDR1 SGHNT and CDR2 YYREEE (reference sequence). The CDR3 extends over 12 amino acids. V lost 2 bases and J 9 bases, leaving 11 bases between the germline ends. The CDR3 loop is CASSLTGGSQYF. CDR3 coding DNA: TGTGCCAGCAGCTTAACAGGAGGATCCCAGTACTTC.

The gene calls are TRBV29-1 and TRBJ1-5, with no clear D. The V gene's germline CDR1 is SQVTM and CDR2 ANQGSEA. Trimming took 6 bases from V and 3 from J, leaving 12 bases between them. CDR3 size: 13 residues. The CDR3 protein is CSVADGVNQPQHF. CDR3 nucleotide sequence: TGCAGCGTCGCTGACGGAGTCAATCAGCCCCAGCATTTT.

This clonotype has a handful of counts. The chain links TRBV29-1 to TRBJ2-7, with D possibly called TRBD1 or TRBD2 (5 bases each). V lost 0 bases and J 6 bases, leaving 9 bases between the germline ends. The germline gives CDR1 SQVTM, CDR2 ANQGSEA. This CDR3 spans 12 amino acids. CDR3 protein: CSVEDMGVEQYF. The CDR3 nucleotides are TGCAGCGTTGAAGATATGGGGGTCGAGCAGTACTTC.

This clonotype has more than one count but fewer than ten. The gene calls are TRBV12-3 or TRBV12-4 and TRBJ2-5, with TRBD1 matching over 7 bases. The CDR3 loop spans 14 amino acids. V shed 3 bases and J 2 bases; nucleotides not matched to a gene: 3. CDR3 sequence (DNA): TGTGCCAGCAGTTTCTTGGGACAGCAAGAGACCCAGTACTTC. This sequence encodes CASSFLGQQETQYF.

This clonotype was seen only a few times. The rearrangement uses TRBV6-2 or TRBV6-3 and TRBJ2-3, with 13 positions matching TRBD2. Germline V lookup: CDR1 MNHEY, CDR2 SVGEGT. This CDR3 contains 14 residues. The junction had 5 bases not matched to a gene; V was cut back by 8 bases and J by 6 bases. CDR3 DNA sequence: TGTGCCAGCCGACTAGCGGGAGGACGGGATACGCAGTATTTT. Translation gives CASRLAGGRDTQYF.

The CDR3 DNA is TGCAGTGCTACCCGTGAGACGGAAGCTAACTATGGCTACACCTTC. It encodes CSATRETEANYGYTF. The rearrangement joins TRBV20-1 to TRBJ1-2; no firm D call. V lost 4 bases, J lost 0 bases, and 15 bases lay in between. Per the germline V gene, CDR1 is DFQATT and CDR2 is SNEGSKA (reference sequence). The CDR3 is made up of 15 amino acids.

This clonotype was counted once. V and J are TRBV12-3 or TRBV12-4 and TRBJ2-1, with TRBD2 as a possible D gene (6 bases). There are 13 residues in the CDR3. V lost 7 bases, J lost 7 bases, and 14 bases lay in between. The CDR3 sequence: CASTFGGRNEQFF. CDR3 DNA: TGTGCCAGCACTTTCGGGGGAAGGAATGAGCAGTTCTTC.

The V call is TRBV12-3 or TRBV12-4, the J call TRBJ1-1; perhaps TRBD1 as D (6 bases). Trimming took off 6 bases at V and 1 base at J, with 9 bases between the two ends. The CDR3 sequence is 13 residues long. CDR3: CASRRGENTEAFF. The CDR3 nucleotides are TGTGCCAGCAGAAGGGGGGAGAACACTGAAGCTTTCTTT.

This clonotype turned up a few times. The chain has TRBV7-2 and TRBJ2-7, with D unresolved. V lost 4 bases and J lost 4, with 11 bases in between. CDR1 SGHTA and CDR2 FQGNSA come from the germline V gene. The CDR3 is 13 amino acids. The CDR3 coding sequence is TGTGCCAGCAGCTCCGGACCTTTATACGAGCAGTACGTC. Protein: CASSSGPLYEQYV.

This clonotype was observed a single time. The chain is built from TRBV27 and TRBJ2-7; D perhaps matches TRBD2 (6 bases). The CDR3 extends over 13 amino acids. CDR1 MNHEY and CDR2 SMNVEV come from the germline V gene (reference sequence). The germline V and J ends were trimmed by 4 bases and 2 bases, with 9 bases remaining between them. The CDR3 sequence: CASSSKRAYEQYF. The CDR3 nucleotides read TGTGCCAGCAGTTCTAAGCGGGCCTACGAGCAGTACTTC.

The chain couples TRBV7-8 to TRBJ2-1; D uncertain. The V end lost 1 base, the J end lost 4 bases, and 11 bases lay between the germline ends. Germline V gene data show CDR1 as SGHVS and CDR2 as FQNEAQ. The CDR3 length is 15 residues. CDR3 in DNA: TGTGCCAGCAGCTTAGGCCCCCGGGCGTACAATGAGCAGTTCTTC. It encodes CASSLGPRAYNEQFF.

This chain connects TRBV7-8 to TRBJ2-3; no clear D. Germline V lookup: CDR1 SGHVS, CDR2 FQNEAQ. The CDR3 runs to 12 residues. The ends were cut back, 4 bases at V and 6 bases at J, with 8 bases in the middle. The CDR3 sequence is CASSSRSDTQYF. CDR3 coding DNA: TGTGCCAGCAGCTCAAGATCCGATACGCAGTATTTT.

The rearrangement links TRBV4-3 to TRBJ2-1, with 10 bases fitting TRBD2. CDR3 size: 14 residues. V was clipped by 4 bases and J by 5 bases; unmatched bases: 2. From germline, CDR1 is LGHNA and CDR2 YSLEER. The CDR3 region has the DNA TGCGCCAGCAGCCCAGCGGGAGGGCACAATGAGCAGTTCTTC. Translation gives CASSPAGGHNEQFF.

The chain combines TRBV7-9 with TRBJ1-2; tentative D call: TRBD1 (5 bases). Trimming shortened V by 5 bases and J by 1 base, and 17 bases separated the two germline ends. The CDR3 runs 16 residues. CDR1 SEHNR and CDR2 FQNEAQ come from the germline V gene (reference sequence). This CDR3 reads CASSLRPGSNNYGYTF. The DNA for the CDR3 is TGTGCCAGCAGCCTTAGACCAGGGTCCAATAACTATGGCTACACCTTC.

The chain uses TRBV7-2 and TRBJ1-3, with D possibly matching TRBD1 (5 bases). Per the germline V gene, CDR1 is SGHTA and CDR2 is FQGNSA. The V gene lost 3 bases and the J gene lost 2 bases, with 11 bases spanning the gap. CDR3 length: 15 amino acids. CDR3 coding DNA: TGTGCCAGCAGCTTTCAGGGTGTGGCTGGAAACACCATATATTTT. Protein: CASSFQGVAGNTIYF. Based on the CDR3 plus reference TRBV7-2 and TRBJ1-3, the full variable domain is GAGVSQSPSNKVTEKGKDVELRCDPISGHTALYWYRQSLGQGLEFLIYFQGNSAPDKSGLPSDRFSAERTGGSVSTLTIQRTQQEDSAVYLCASSFQGVAGNTIYFGEGSWLTVV.

V usage is TRBV12-3 or TRBV12-4 and J usage is TRBJ2-5, with D hard to call. The CDR3 length is 13 residues. Trimming left V 3 bases short and J 8 bases short, with 13 bases between. As DNA, the CDR3 is TGTGCCAGCAGTTTTGACTCCCGTGCAACCCAGTACTTC. Translated: CASSFDSRATQYF.

This clonotype was picked up many times. This chain joins TRBV7-2 and TRBJ2-1; D is undetermined. Germline values: CDR1 SGHTA, CDR2 FQGNSA. This CDR3 comprises 11 residues. Trimming left V 5 bases short and J 7 bases short, with 6 bases between. The CDR3 here is CASSARNEQFF. The CDR3 DNA sequence: TGTGCCAGCAGCGCCCGAAATGAGCAGTTCTTC. Combining the CDR3 with reference TRBV7-2 and TRBJ2-1 gives the whole variable domain GAGVSQSPSNKVTEKGKDVELRCDPISGHTALYWYRQSLGQGLEFLIYFQGNSAPDKSGLPSDRFSAERTGGSVSTLTIQRTQQEDSAVYLCASSARNEQFFGPGTRLTVL.

This clonotype was detected a few times. The chain links TRBV29-1 to TRBJ2-7, with D uncertain. CDR1 and CDR2 (germline): SQVTM, ANQGSEA. This CDR3 has 14 amino acids. Trimming took 4 bases from V and 6 from J, leaving 19 bases between them. The CDR3 DNA is TGCAGCGTTGCTCTCCAGGCCCCCCAGGCCGAGCAGTACTTC. Protein: CSVALQAPQAEQYF.

The chain combines TRBV7-2 with TRBJ1-6; D is possibly TRBD1 (5 bases). The ends were cut back, 1 base at V and 1 base at J, with 8 bases in the middle. The germline CDR1 and CDR2 sequences are SGHTA and FQGNSA. The length of the CDR3 is 16 residues. CDR3 sequence (DNA): TGTGCCAGCAGCTTAGATTGGGGGTCCTATAATTCACCCCTCCACTTT. It is translated as CASSLDWGSYNSPLHF.

The gene calls are TRBV7-2 and TRBJ1-5; no clear D. V dropped 3 bases and J dropped 9 bases, with 12 bases sitting between them. The germline gives CDR1 SGHTA, CDR2 FQGNSA. The CDR3 is 13 residues long. The CDR3 region is CASSLRARGPQHF. DNA for the CDR3: TGTGCCAGCAGCTTGCGGGCCCGGGGGCCCCAGCATTTT.

This clonotype was observed a few times. The J gene is TRBJ2-5, the V gene TRBV12-3 or TRBV12-4; 9 nucleotides line up with TRBD2. This CDR3 comprises 15 residues. V lost 3 bases, J lost 3 bases, and 5 bases stayed unmatched. Here the CDR3 reads CASSLVASGKETQYF. DNA for the CDR3: TGTGCCAGCAGTTTGGTAGCTAGCGGGAAAGAGACCCAGTACTTC.

This clonotype was counted a few times. V and J are TRBV6-1 and TRBJ2-5; 7 bases map to TRBD2. V shed 6 bases and J 4 bases; nucleotides not matched to a gene: 11. This CDR3 is 15 amino acids long. CDR1 and CDR2 from the germline V gene are MNHNS and SASEGT. The CDR3 reads CASSPQLGGGETQYF. CDR3 bases: TGTGCCAGCAGCCCGCAGCTGGGCGGGGGAGAGACCCAGTACTTC.

The V gene is TRBV12-3 or TRBV12-4, the J gene TRBJ2-1; D remains ambiguous. V was trimmed by 6 bases and J by 8 bases, leaving 8 bases between them. CDR3 length equals 11 residues. This CDR3 is CASRLLDEQFF. As DNA, the CDR3 is TGTGCCAGCAGGTTATTGGATGAGCAGTTCTTC.

This clonotype was observed a handful of times. The chain couples TRBV27 to TRBJ2-3; D might be TRBD1 or TRBD2, each matching 5 bases. Per the germline V gene, CDR1 is MNHEY and CDR2 is SMNVEV (reference sequence). The V end lost 5 bases, the J end lost 2 bases, and 17 bases lay between the germline ends. The CDR3 is 16 residues long. CDR3: CASSKYGDLDTDTQYF. Written as DNA, the CDR3 is TGTGCCAGCAGTAAATACGGGGACCTGGACACAGATACGCAGTATTTT.

This clonotype was counted a single time. The chain has TRBV27 and TRBJ2-1; maybe TRBD1 (5 bases). The CDR3 runs to 12 residues. The ends were cut back, 8 bases at V and 7 bases at J, with 12 bases in the middle. Germline CDR1 MNHEY, CDR2 SMNVEV (reference sequence). The CDR3 DNA reads as TGTGCCAGCGCAGTCGACAGAAATGAGCAGTTCTTC. Encoded protein: CASAVDRNEQFF.